This T cell receptor (beta chain) was retrieved from a study of cytomegalovirus exposure and HLA in healthy donors. The PCR made use of 60 Vbeta and 13 Jbeta primers. Assay used: immunoSEQ multiplex PCR; TCRdb lists only in-frame clones, some missing. This sample has about 160,000 clones; roughly 70% occur once, and the top ten carry around 7%. Germline lookup yields CDR1 SEHNR and CDR2 FQNEAQ (reference sequence). Trimming took off 6 bases at V and 3 bases at J, with 9 bases between the two ends. This CDR3 is 13 amino acids long. This chain joins TRBV7-9 and TRBJ2-1; perhaps TRBD1 as D (5 bases). This clonotype was obtained from a middle-aged man in good health and CMV-seropositive. Material: PBMCs. DNA for the CDR3: TGTGCCAGCAGAGACCAGGGCTACAATGAGCAGTTCTTC. Protein sequence: CASRDQGYNEQFF.